A selection of T cell receptor beta chains follows, all from one sample in a study of cytomegalovirus exposure and HLA in healthy donors. TCRdb's copy holds only in-frame clones and misses some; the assay was immunoSEQ multiplex PCR. The sample holds about 200,000 clones, roughly 73% seen once. Sequences were obtained from PBMCs. All receptors derive from a woman under 40 in good health and CMV-seronegative. Each CDR3 is given with its conserved first and last residue. The order of the fields is J gene, clone size, CDR3 length, V gene, D gene, CDR3 protein, CDR3 DNA. D genes are given only for firm matches. Not all rows give a size; the values are once, few, many and, for expanded clones, a class.

>TRBJ2-7|.|15|TRBV7-2|TRBD2
CASSLGSGGPYEQYF
TGTGCCAGCAGCTTAGGGAGCGGGGGACCCTACGAGCAGTACTTC
>TRBJ2-1|.|17|TRBV15|.
CATSRDGGGLMADEQFF
TGTGCCACCAGCAGAGATGGAGGGGGCTTAATGGCCGATGAGCAGTTCTTC
>TRBJ2-2|few|15|TRBV4-1|TRBD1
CASSQGGQGVGELFF
TGCGCCAGCAGCCAAGGAGGACAGGGGGTGGGGGAGCTGTTTTTT
>TRBJ1-2|.|15|TRBV4-1|.
CASSQEVGLNYGCTF
TGCGCCAGCAGCCAAGAGGTGGGTCTAAACTATGGCTGCACCTTC
>TRBJ1-1|few|13|TRBV25-1|.
CASSETGLTEAFF
TGTGCCAGCAGTGAAACAGGGCTCACTGAAGCTTTCTTT
>TRBJ1-2|.|17|TRBV7-9|TRBD1
CSSSPVSGQGTPYGYTF
TGTTCCAGCAGTCCGGTATCGGGACAGGGGACCCCTTATGGCTACACCTTC
>TRBJ2-7|.|15|TRBV27|TRBD2
CASSLLAGGSYEQYF
TGTGCCAGCAGCCTATTAGCGGGAGGGTCCTACGAGCAGTACTTC
>TRBJ1-1|.|11|TRBV12-5|TRBD1
CASAVTGIAFF
TGTGCTAGTGCTGTGACAGGGATTGCTTTCTTT
>TRBJ2-7|.|16|TRBV11-2|.
CASSPLDRRYFYEQYF
TGTGCCAGCAGCCCTCTTGACAGGAGATATTTCTACGAGCAGTACTTC
>TRBJ2-7|.|14|TRBV6-6|.
CASSYSKGQDEQYF
TGTGCCAGCAGTTACTCGAAGGGGCAGGACGAGCAGTACTTC
>TRBJ1-1|.|15|TRBV18|.
CASSPGHHMNTEAFF
TGTGCCAGCTCACCCGGACACCACATGAACACTGAAGCTTTCTTT
>TRBJ2-7|.|18|TRBV7-9|TRBD2
CASSLGLAGSFSAYEQYF
TGTGCCAGCAGCTTAGGGCTAGCGGGGTCCTTTAGTGCCTACGAGCAGTACTTC
>TRBJ1-2|.|15|TRBV19|TRBD1
CASRTGTGASLGYTF
TGTGCCAGTAGGACCGGGACAGGGGCATCACTTGGCTACACCTTC
>TRBJ2-6|.|18|TRBV5-1|TRBD1
CASSLWDRASSGANVLTF
TGCGCCAGCAGCTTGTGGGACAGGGCTTCTTCCGGGGCCAACGTCCTGACTTTC
>TRBJ2-5|.|13|TRBV7-9|.
CASSYTGLGEQYF
TGTGCCAGCAGCTATACAGGTTTAGGTGAGCAGTACTTC
>TRBJ2-7|.|17|TRBV28|.
CASSLLRRDTSSYEQYF
TGTGCCAGCAGTTTATTACGCCGGGATACCAGCTCCTACGAGCAGTACTTC
>TRBJ1-4|.|16|TRBV5-1|.
CASSLAIGATNEKLFF
TGCGCCAGCAGCTTGGCCATCGGGGCAACTAATGAAAAACTGTTTTTT
>TRBJ1-2|.|15|TRBV19|TRBD1
CASNPTGGDLYGYTF
TGTGCCAGTAACCCGACAGGGGGTGACCTCTATGGCTACACCTTC
>TRBJ1-2|.|13|TRBV6-5|TRBD1
CASSEDREDGYTF
TGTGCCAGCAGTGAGGACAGGGAAGATGGCTACACCTTC
>TRBJ1-2|.|14|TRBV27|.
CASSLQGGPYGYTF
TGTGCCAGCAGTTTACAGGGTGGTCCCTATGGCTACACCTTC
>TRBJ2-7|.|13|TRBV6-5|.
CASSYYRGNEQYF
TGTGCCAGCAGTTATTATAGGGGTAACGAGCAGTACTTC
>TRBJ2-7|many|14|TRBV25-1|.
CAGLRQVSSYEQYF
TGTGCCGGCCTTCGGCAGGTTAGCTCCTACGAGCAGTACTTC
>TRBJ2-7|.|15|TRBV30|TRBD1
CAWSGLGQWNYEQYF
TGTGCCTGGAGTGGATTGGGACAGTGGAACTACGAGCAGTACTTC
>TRBJ2-7|.|15|TRBV6-5|.
CASSYSSGQLGEQYF
TGTGCCAGCAGTTACTCGTCAGGTCAACTCGGCGAGCAGTACTTC
>TRBJ1-1|.|16|TRBV27|.
CASSLSTFRGNTEAFF
TGTGCCAGCAGTTTATCGACGTTCCGGGGGAACACTGAAGCTTTCTTT
>TRBJ2-5|.|13|TRBV5-1|.
CASSKPPWETQYF
TGCGCCAGCAGCAAGCCACCGTGGGAGACCCAGTACTTC
>TRBJ2-1|.|17|TRBV7-6|TRBD1
CASSRDRGIPSYNEQFF
TGTGCCAGCAGCCGGGACAGGGGGATACCATCCTACAATGAGCAGTTCTTC
>TRBJ2-7|.|13|TRBV19|TRBD2
CASQGLDYGEQYF
TGTGCCAGCCAGGGACTAGATTACGGCGAGCAGTACTTC
>TRBJ1-2|.|13|TRBV30|TRBD1
CAWTLTGGYGYTF
TGTGCCTGGACCTTGACAGGGGGCTATGGCTACACCTTC
>TRBJ1-5|few|16|TRBV12-5|.
CASGLILPKAGQPQHF
TGTGCTAGTGGTTTAATACTCCCCAAGGCGGGTCAGCCCCAGCATTTT
>TRBJ2-2|.|14|TRBV7-6|TRBD2
CASSLAGGTGELFF
TGTGCCAGCAGCTTAGCGGGGGGGACCGGGGAGCTGTTTTTT
>TRBJ1-1|once|16|TRBV27|TRBD1
CASTKGGLGAGSEAFF
TGTGCCAGCACCAAAGGGGGCTTAGGGGCTGGATCTGAAGCTTTCTTT
>TRBJ1-6|.|17|TRBV21-1|.
CASSKSRRWRLNSPLHF
TGTGCCAGCAGCAAATCACGTCGGTGGAGGCTGAATTCACCCCTCCACTTT
>TRBJ2-1|.|12|TRBV7-7|.
CASSPPGGLKFF
TGTGCTAGCAGCCCCCCCGGGGGACTTAAGTTCTTC
>TRBJ2-7|.|13|TRBV27|.
CASSLQGQYEQYF
TGTGCCAGCAGTTTACAGGGTCAATACGAGCAGTACTTC
>TRBJ2-1|.|17|TRBV25-1|TRBD2
CASSEYIGRGYSNEQFF
TGTGCCAGCAGTGAATATATAGGGCGGGGGTATAGTAATGAGCAGTTCTTC
>TRBJ2-3|.|13|TRBV10-3|TRBD2
CAIGAGGQDTQYF
TGTGCCATCGGAGCGGGAGGTCAGGATACGCAGTATTTT
>TRBJ2-7|.|11|TRBV6-1|.
CASSNYYEQYF
TGTGCCAGCAGCAACTATTACGAGCAGTACTTC
>TRBJ2-1|.|15|TRBV5-4|.
CASSLALRSYNEQFF
TGTGCCAGCAGCTTGGCCCTGCGATCCTACAATGAGCAGTTCTTC
>TRBJ1-4|.|14|TRBV2|TRBD1
CASSVVQGGEKLFF
TGTGCCAGCAGTGTTGTACAGGGGGGAGAAAAACTGTTTTTT
>TRBJ1-6|once|16|TRBV4-3|.
CASSQDFRGANSPLHF
TGCGCCAGCAGCCAAGATTTTCGAGGAGCTAATTCACCCCTCCACTTT
>TRBJ2-2|once|19|TRBV11-2|TRBD2
CASSSRSGTSGVNTGELFF
TGTGCCAGCAGCTCCCGGTCCGGGACTAGCGGGGTGAACACCGGGGAGCTGTTTTTT